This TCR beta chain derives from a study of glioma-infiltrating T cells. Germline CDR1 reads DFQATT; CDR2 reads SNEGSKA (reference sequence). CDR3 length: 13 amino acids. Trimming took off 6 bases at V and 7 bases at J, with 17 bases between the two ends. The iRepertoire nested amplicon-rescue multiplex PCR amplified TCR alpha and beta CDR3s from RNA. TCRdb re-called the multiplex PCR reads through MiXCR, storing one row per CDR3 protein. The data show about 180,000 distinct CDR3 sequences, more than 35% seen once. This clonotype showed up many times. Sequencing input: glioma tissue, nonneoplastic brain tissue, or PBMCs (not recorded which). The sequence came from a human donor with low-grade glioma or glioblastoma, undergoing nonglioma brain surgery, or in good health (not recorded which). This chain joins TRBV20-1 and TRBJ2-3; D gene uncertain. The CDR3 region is CSAPSFSPHTQYF. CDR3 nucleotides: TGCAGTGCCCCGTCCTTCTCCCCTCATACGCAGTATTTT.